The 20 T cell receptor beta chains in this list originate from one sample, sequenced in a study of cytomegalovirus exposure and HLA in healthy donors. Produced via immunoSEQ multiplex PCR; TCRdb's table is partial and in-frame only. The top ten clones hold 0.5% to 0.75% of a sample with tens of thousands of clones, around 95% of them seen once. The specimen was PBMCs. These receptors came from a woman younger than 30 in good health and CMV-seronegative.

This clone was counted between two and nine times. This chain joins TRBV18 and TRBJ2-1; 12 bases line up with TRBD2. Trimming at V came to 6 bases and at J to 6 bases, leaving 6 bases not matched to a gene. This CDR3 is built from 15 residues. CDR1 and CDR2 (germline): KGHSH, LQKENI. The CDR3 region has the DNA TGTGCCAGCTCTCTGACTAGCGGGGGAGGCAATGAGCAGTTCTTC. Translating it yields CASSLTSGGGNEQFF. The full variable domain, its missing parts supplied by reference TRBV18 and TRBJ2-1, is NAGVMQNPRHLVRRRGQEARLRCSPMKGHSHVYWYRQLPEEGLKFMVYLQKENIIDESGMPKERFSAEFPKEGPSILRIQQVVRGDSAAYFCASSLTSGGGNEQFFGPGTRLTVL.

The chain has TRBV21-1 and TRBJ2-1; the table's D call, TRBD2, has no DNA check behind it. TRBV21-1 is deemed a pseudogene. The CDR3 length is 17 residues. DNA of the CDR3: TGTGCCAGCAGCAAAGCCCGGACTAGCGGGGGGTACAATGAGCAGTTCTTC. This translates into CASSKARTSGGYNEQFF.

The CDR3 nucleotides are TGTGCCAGCAGCGCGGACAGGGACTACCTCACAGATACGCAGTATTTT. Protein product: CASSADRDYLTDTQYF. The rearrangement uses TRBV9 and TRBJ2-3; possibly TRBD1 for D (8 bases). This CDR3 has 16 residues. Trimming pared 3 bases from V and 2 bases from J, leaving 16 bases between. Germline lookup yields CDR1 SGDLS and CDR2 YYNGEE.

The rearrangement links TRBV2 to TRBJ1-2; TRBD1 matches at 7 bases. J was trimmed by 2 bases and V by 2 bases; bases with no gene match: 5. Germline CDR1 reads SNHLY; CDR2 reads FYNNEI. The CDR3 is 15 residues long. The CDR3 nucleotides are TGTGCCAGCAGTGAAATAAGGGGGCGAAACTATGGCTACACCTTC. Amino acid sequence: CASSEIRGRNYGYTF.

V usage is TRBV28 and J usage is TRBJ2-7; tentative D call: TRBD2 (7 bases). Trimming cost V 4 bases and J 2 bases, with 12 bases left between them. CDR1 is MDHEN, CDR2 SYDVKM, per germline. This CDR3 comprises 14 residues. The CDR3 nucleotides are TGTGCCAGCAGTTATGCGGGGGCCGCCTACGAGCAGTACTTC. This encodes CASSYAGAAYEQYF.

The rearrangement uses TRBV9 and TRBJ2-3; 8 positions match TRBD2. This CDR3 has 14 residues. After removal of 4 bases from V and 4 bases from J, the junction contained 5 bases not matched to a gene. The germline CDR1 and CDR2 sequences are SGDLS and YYNGEE. Here the CDR3 reads CASSPGGPSDTQYF. The CDR3 DNA follows: TGTGCCAGCAGCCCGGGGGGGCCATCAGATACGCAGTATTTT.

This clone was seen just once. J is TRBJ2-7 and V is TRBV25-1; D is perhaps TRBD2 (6 bases). V was pared by 1 base and J by 2 bases, with 12 bases between. Per germline, CDR1 MGHDK and CDR2 SYGVNS. CDR3 length equals 15 residues. The CDR3 region is CASSEFAGNTYEQYF. The CDR3 nucleotides read TGTGCCAGCAGTGAATTCGCGGGGAATACCTACGAGCAGTACTTC.

The genes are TRBV6-1 and TRBJ1-4; the match to TRBD1 covers 10 bases. The CDR3 has 14 amino acids. V gave up 6 bases and J gave up 6 bases; unmatched junction bases: 4. In germline, CDR1 is MNHNS, CDR2 SASEGT. The CDR3 bases are TGTGCCAGCAGACCGGACAGGGGGGATGAAAAACTGTTTTTT. Translating gives CASRPDRGDEKLFF.

This chain links TRBV11-2 with TRBJ2-2; 8 bases line up with TRBD2. This CDR3 contains 18 residues. Germline CDR1 SGHAT, CDR2 FQNNGV. V lost 5 bases, J lost 6 bases, and 17 bases stayed unmatched. The CDR3 loop is CASSPGGAGARRAGELFF. The CDR3 region has the DNA TGTGCCAGCAGCCCGGGGGGGGCGGGGGCGAGAAGGGCCGGGGAGCTGTTTTTT.

The chain has TRBV19 and TRBJ2-1, with TRBD2 matching over 8 bases. This CDR3 is 17 amino acids long. CDR1 and CDR2 (germline): LNHDA, SQIVND (reference sequence). Trimming at V came to 3 bases and at J to 5 bases, leaving 12 bases not matched to a gene. The CDR3 spells CASSIKAGVLRNNEQFF. For the CDR3, the DNA is TGTGCCAGTAGTATTAAAGCGGGGGTTTTAAGGAACAATGAGCAGTTCTTC.

The V gene is TRBV7-2, the J gene TRBJ1-1, with D possibly TRBD1 on 6 matching bases. This CDR3 has 17 amino acids. CDR1 SGHTA and CDR2 FQGNSA come from the germline V gene. The germline V and J ends were trimmed by 5 bases and 3 bases, with 22 bases remaining between them. The CDR3 DNA reads as TGTGCCAGCAGCCAAGGGGGAGCAATACGCGACCACACTGAAGCTTTCTTT. Translating it yields CASSQGGAIRDHTEAFF.

CDR3 loop: CASTLDLGETQYF. CDR3 nucleotides: TGTGCCAGCACTCTGGACTTGGGGGAGACCCAGTACTTC. The rearrangement links TRBV2 to TRBJ2-5; tentative D call: TRBD2 (5 bases). The CDR3 consists of 13 residues. Germline values: CDR1 SNHLY, CDR2 FYNNEI. V lost 7 bases, J lost 5 bases, and 14 bases lay in between. The full variable domain, with the rest looked up from reference TRBV2 and TRBJ2-5, is EPEVTQTPSHQVTQMGQEVILRCVPISNHLYFYWYRQILGQKVEFLVSFYNNEISEKSEIFDDQFSVERPDGSNFTLKIRSTKLEDSAMYFCASTLDLGETQYFGPGTRLLVL.

V gene TRBV15 combines with J gene TRBJ2-6; D ambiguous. The CDR3 totals 14 residues. Germline CDR1 is LNHNV and CDR2 is YYDKDF (reference sequence). V lost 3 bases and J lost 2, with 5 bases in between. CDR3 in amino acids: CATSSRAGANVLTF. CDR3 nucleotide sequence: TGTGCCACCAGCAGCCGTGCTGGGGCCAACGTCCTGACTTTC.

The chain joins TRBV6-6 to TRBJ2-1, with TRBD2 as a possible D gene (5 bases). CDR3 length equals 12 residues. V was pared by 8 bases and J by 9 bases, with 14 bases between. Germline CDR1 is MNHNY and CDR2 is SVGAGI (reference sequence). The CDR3 loop is CASASAEGEQFF. CDR3 nucleotides: TGTGCCAGCGCCTCGGCTGAGGGTGAGCAGTTCTTC.

This sequence joins TRBV4-1 and TRBJ2-5, with TRBD2 matching 8 bases. Trimming took 2 bases from V and 1 from J; bases not matched to a gene: 6. The germline gives CDR1 MGHRA, CDR2 YSYEKL. The length of the CDR3 is 16 residues. The CDR3 reads CASSQQSGGLQETQYF. CDR3 sequence (DNA): TGCGCCAGCAGCCAACAGAGCGGGGGCCTCCAAGAGACCCAGTACTTC.

Of note for this clone: This sample includes further DNA sequences coding for the same CDR3. This chain uses TRBV18 with TRBJ2-7; 8 bases map to TRBD1. J gave up 4 bases and V 3 bases, and 2 bases lay outside the gene matches. The CDR3 is made up of 13 amino acids. CDR1 and CDR2 from the germline V gene are KGHSH and LQKENI. The CDR3 spells CASSPQGAYEQYF. The CDR3 DNA is TGTGCCAGCTCACCCCAGGGGGCTTACGAGCAGTACTTC.

CDR3 loop: CASSIDPTGANYNQPQHF. CDR3 sequence (DNA): TGTGCCAGTAGTATAGATCCCACAGGGGCGAATTATAATCAGCCCCAGCATTTT. The J gene is TRBJ1-5, the V gene TRBV19; 7 bases are a match to TRBD1. V lost 0 bases and J lost 4; bases outside the gene matches: 12. CDR3 size: 18 residues. Germline V CDR1 and CDR2: LNHDA, SQIVND (reference sequence).

This clone is a singleton in its sample. The genes are TRBV13 and TRBJ2-1; 7 bases line up with TRBD2. The CDR3 is 13 residues long. Germline V gene data show CDR1 as PRHDT and CDR2 as FYEKMQ (reference sequence). Trimming took 3 bases from V and 8 from J; bases not matched to a gene: 4. The CDR3 here is CASSFGLGDEQFF. The CDR3 region has the DNA TGTGCCAGCAGCTTCGGACTAGGTGATGAGCAGTTCTTC.

The chain couples TRBV6-5 to TRBJ1-6, with 7 nucleotides matching TRBD1. The CDR3 covers 13 residues. Looked up from germline, CDR1 is MNHEY and CDR2 is SVGAGI. J was trimmed by 10 bases and V by 7 bases; bases with no gene match: 7. CDR3 nucleotide sequence: TGTGCCAGCAAAGCAGGGGGGAGGTCACCCCTCCACTTT. Residues: CASKAGGRSPLHF.

The CDR3 region is CASSLGARVGAEQYF. The CDR3 DNA reads TGTGCCAGCAGCTTGGGGGCTCGAGTGGGGGCTGAGCAGTACTTC. The rearrangement joins TRBV5-4 to TRBJ2-7; TRBD1 might be the D (6 bases). CDR3 length equals 15 residues. Germline V gene data show CDR1 as SGHNT and CDR2 as YYREEE (reference sequence). V gave up 0 bases and J gave up 7 bases, with 17 bases separating them.